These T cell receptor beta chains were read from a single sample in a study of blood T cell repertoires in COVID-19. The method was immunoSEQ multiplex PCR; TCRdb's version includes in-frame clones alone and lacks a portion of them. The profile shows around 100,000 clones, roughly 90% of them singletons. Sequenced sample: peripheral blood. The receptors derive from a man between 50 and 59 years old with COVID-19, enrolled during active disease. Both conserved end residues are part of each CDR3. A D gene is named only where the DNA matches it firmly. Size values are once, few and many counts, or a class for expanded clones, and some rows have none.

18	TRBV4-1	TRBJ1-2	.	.	CASSPRVGTPRSLYGYTF	TGCGCCAGCAGCCCAAGGGTCGGGACTCCCCGCTCTCTTTATGGCTACACCTTC
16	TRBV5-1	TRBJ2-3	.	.	CASSLGAGTRTDTQYF	TGCGCCAGCAGCTTGGGGGCGGGGACCCGCACAGATACGCAGTATTTT
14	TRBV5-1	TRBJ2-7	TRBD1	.	CASSVGQGAYEQYF	TGCGCCAGCAGCGTAGGACAGGGGGCTTACGAGCAGTACTTC
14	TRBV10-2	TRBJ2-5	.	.	CASSLLAFQETQYF	TGCGCCAGCAGCCTACTAGCATTCCAAGAGACCCAGTACTTC
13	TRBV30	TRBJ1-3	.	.	CATNQISGNTIYF	TGTGCCACTAATCAGATCTCTGGAAACACCATATATTTT
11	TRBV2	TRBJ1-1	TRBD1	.	CASRGTGEAFF	TGTGCCAGCAGGGGGACAGGTGAAGCTTTCTTT
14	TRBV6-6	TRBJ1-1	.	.	CASIRAEELTEAFF	TGTGCCAGCATCCGCGCTGAAGAACTCACTGAAGCTTTCTTT
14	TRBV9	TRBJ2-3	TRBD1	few	CASSVTGGPDTQYF	TGTGCCAGCAGCGTAACAGGGGGCCCAGATACGCAGTATTTT
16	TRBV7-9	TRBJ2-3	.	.	CASSLGLLGGTDTQYF	TGTGCCAGCAGCTTGGGACTCCTAGGGGGCACAGATACGCAGTATTTT
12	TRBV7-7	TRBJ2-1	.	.	CASGPGGDEQFF	TGTGCTAGCGGCCCCGGAGGGGATGAGCAGTTCTTC
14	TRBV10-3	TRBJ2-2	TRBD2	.	CATVAGWNTGELFF	TGTGCCACCGTAGCGGGGTGGAACACCGGGGAGCTGTTTTTT
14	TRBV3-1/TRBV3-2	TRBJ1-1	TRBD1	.	CASSSQGVNTEAFF	TGTGCCAGCAGCTCACAGGGGGTTAACACTGAAGCTTTCTTT
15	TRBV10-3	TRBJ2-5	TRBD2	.	CAISPSGGHQETQYF	TGTGCCATCAGTCCTAGCGGGGGACACCAAGAGACCCAGTACTTC
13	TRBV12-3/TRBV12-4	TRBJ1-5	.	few	CASRTASNQPQHF	TGTGCCAGCAGGACAGCCAGCAATCAGCCCCAGCATTTT
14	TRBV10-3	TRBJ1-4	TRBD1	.	CATTQGPRGEKLFF	TGTGCCACGACACAGGGGCCGCGGGGTGAAAAACTGTTTTTT
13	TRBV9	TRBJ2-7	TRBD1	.	CASSLGTDYEQYF	TGTGCCAGCAGCCTCGGGACAGACTACGAGCAGTACTTC
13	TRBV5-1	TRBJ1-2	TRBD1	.	CASSLKGGDGYTF	TGCGCCAGCAGCTTGAAAGGGGGCGATGGCTACACCTTC
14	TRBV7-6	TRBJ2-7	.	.	CASSFGPALHEQYF	TGTGCCAGCAGCTTTGGCCCAGCGCTCCACGAGCAGTACTTC